This entry features one TCR beta chain sequence. Its cognate antigen is unknown. Some clones are missing from TCRdb's copy, which holds only in-frame ones; the method was immunoSEQ multiplex PCR. The sample gives roughly 21,000 clones, 82% of which show up once; approximately 46% is in the top ten. CDR3 size: 16 residues. The ends lost 6 bases at V and 2 bases at J; junction bases unmatched: 8. The germline gives CDR1 MDHEN, CDR2 SYDVKM. These data belong to a study of T cell responses to AZD1222 COVID-19 vaccine. General observations from the study: Clonal diversity was possibly underestimated, and white British individuals and females predominated among donors. Just a handful of AZD1222 recipients tested seropositive at baseline. Spike as a whole was targeted by vaccine-associated CD4 TCRs, dominant at 160-218 and 743-854.

The chain links TRBV28 to TRBJ2-3, with TRBD2 matching over 10 bases. Material: peripheral blood, obtained on day 0 of AZD1222 vaccination. The clonotype was recovered from an adult in good health. CDR3 DNA: TGTGCCAGCAGCTCCAGGACTAGCGGCATCACAGATACGCAGTATTTT. As protein: CASSSRTSGITDTQYF. The full variable domain, completed using reference TRBV28 and TRBJ2-3, is DVKVTQSSRYLVKRTGEKVFLECVQDMDHENMFWYRQDPGLGLRLIYFSYDVKMKEKGDIPEGYSVSREKKERFSLILESASTNQTSMYLCASSSRTSGITDTQYFGPGTRLTVL.